The 17 T cell receptor beta chains reported below all come from one sample, sequenced in a study of CD8+ T cells in alopecia areata. Extraction of RNA preceded its reverse transcription into cDNA, which served as the sequencing template. Measured with immunoSEQ multiplex PCR; TCRdb has only the in-frame clones, and not every one. The sample consists of roughly 140,000 clones, about 51% of them appearing once. The sample in question was CD8+ T cells sorted from blood, obtained at week 0. The source is a human donor with alopecia areata.

The chain uses TRBV7-9 and TRBJ1-2; no definite D call. The ends were cut back, 5 bases at V and 4 bases at J, with 14 bases in the middle. Germline CDR1 reads SEHNR; CDR2 reads FQNEAQ (reference sequence). The CDR3 has 14 amino acids. The CDR3 sequence is CASSRGQSLYGYTF. As DNA, the CDR3 is TGTGCCAGCAGCCGCGGGCAGTCCCTCTATGGCTACACCTTC.

The chain carries TRBV4-3 and TRBJ2-5; D is unresolved. The V and J ends lost 0 bases and 2 bases respectively, with 7 bases between them. The CDR3 is made up of 14 amino acids. CDR1 is LGHNA, CDR2 YSLEER, per germline. The chain's CDR3 is CASSQERWQETQYF. DNA of the CDR3: TGCGCCAGCAGCCAAGAGCGGTGGCAAGAGACCCAGTACTTC.

The sample holds a few counts of this clone. The chain uses TRBV19 and TRBJ1-1; TRBD1 might be the D (5 bases). This CDR3 is 13 amino acids long. The V gene lost 3 bases and the J gene lost 2 bases, with 7 bases spanning the gap. The germline V gene has CDR1 LNHDA and CDR2 SQIVND (reference sequence). The CDR3 loop reads CASSIQGNTEAFF. Written as DNA, the CDR3 is TGTGCCAGTAGTATTCAGGGAAACACTGAAGCTTTCTTT.

This clone has only a few counts. The CDR3 bases are TGTGCTAGTGGGTCGGAACGAAACCAAGAGACCCAGTACTTC. Amino acid sequence: CASGSERNQETQYF. The rearrangement joins TRBV12-5 to TRBJ2-5, with D unresolved. The CDR3 has 14 amino acids. Germline V gene lookup returns CDR1 LGHNT and CDR2 FRNRAP. V lost 6 bases to trimming and J lost 0 bases, with 11 bases between them.

This sequence joins TRBV5-4 and TRBJ2-3; D is undetermined. The CDR3 has 12 residues. Deletions cut 0 bases from V and 10 bases from J, with 9 bases between. Germline V gives CDR1 SGHNT, CDR2 YYREEE (reference sequence). The CDR3 protein is CASSLDPHAQYF. In DNA, the CDR3 is TGTGCCAGCAGCTTGGACCCCCATGCGCAGTATTTT.

The rearrangement links TRBV14 to TRBJ2-1; a possible D gene is TRBD1 (5 bases). Trimming cost V 2 bases and J 10 bases, with 15 bases left between them. CDR3 length: 14 residues. Germline-derived CDR1 and CDR2 are SGHDN and FVKESK. The CDR3 nucleotides read TGTGCCAGCAGCCAATTGACAGCCGCCGGGGAGCAGTTCTTC. Its translation is CASSQLTAAGEQFF.

The chain recombines TRBV19 with TRBJ2-7; D might be TRBD1 or TRBD2, each matching 5 bases. Trimming pared 7 bases from V and 1 base from J, leaving 14 bases between. In germline, CDR1 is LNHDA, CDR2 SQIVND (reference sequence). The CDR3 spans 14 residues. The CDR3 spells CASTRRGSSYEQYF. The CDR3, as DNA: TGTGCCAGTACCCGTCGGGGCAGTTCCTACGAGCAGTACTTC.

This clone was observed a handful of times. The J gene is TRBJ1-2, the V gene TRBV29-1, with D possibly matching TRBD1 (6 bases). The V end was cut by 5 bases, the J end by 3 bases, with 19 bases between. This CDR3 contains 15 residues. Germline V gives CDR1 SQVTM, CDR2 ANQGSEA. Here the CDR3 reads CSVSPDGGWDYGYTF. The CDR3 region has the DNA TGCAGCGTTTCGCCGGACGGGGGCTGGGACTATGGCTACACCTTC. Drawing the rest from reference TRBV29-1 and TRBJ1-2, the complete variable domain is SAVISQKPSRDICQRGTSLTIQCQVDSQVTMMFWYRQQPGQSLTLIATANQGSEATYESGFVIDKFPISRPNLTFSTLTVSNMSPEDSSIYLCSVSPDGGWDYGYTFGSGTRLTVV.

Only a few counts were recorded for this clone. This chain connects TRBV11-2 to TRBJ2-1, with D uncertain. Germline-derived CDR1 and CDR2 are SGHAT and FQNNGV. Trimming took 4 bases from V and 3 from J, leaving 4 bases between them. CDR3 length: 12 amino acids. The CDR3 DNA reads as TGTGCCAGCAGCTCGGACTACAATGAGCAGTTCTTC. Its translation is CASSSDYNEQFF.

The chain links TRBV4-3 to TRBJ1-1; D is possibly TRBD1 (6 bases). V lost 3 bases and J lost 3, with 11 bases in between. Per germline, CDR1 LGHNA and CDR2 YSLEER. This CDR3 region has 14 residues. CDR3 sequence: CASSQDSSHTEAFF. DNA of the CDR3: TGCGCCAGCAGCCAGGACAGCTCTCACACTGAAGCTTTCTTT.

This clone has more than one count but fewer than ten. The rearrangement uses TRBV5-1 and TRBJ1-2; D is possibly TRBD1 (6 bases). The germline V and J ends were trimmed by 3 bases and 8 bases, with 11 bases remaining between them. Germline V lookup: CDR1 SGHRS, CDR2 YFSETQ. CDR3 length: 12 residues. The chain's CDR3 is CASSSTGWGYTF. DNA for the CDR3: TGCGCCAGCAGCTCGACAGGATGGGGCTACACCTTC. Based on the CDR3 plus reference TRBV5-1 and TRBJ1-2, the full variable domain is KAGVTQTPRYLIKTRGQQVTLSCSPISGHRSVSWYQQTPGQGLQFLFEYFSETQRNKGNFPGRFSGRQFSNSRSEMNVSTLELGDSALYLCASSSTGWGYTFGSGTRLTVV.

The V gene is TRBV30, the J gene TRBJ2-2, with a possible D match to TRBD1 (5 bases). V lost 0 bases to trimming and J lost 6 bases, with 8 bases between them. Germline V gives CDR1 GTSNPN, CDR2 SVGIG (reference sequence). The CDR3 has 13 residues. Here the CDR3 DNA reads TGTGCCTGGAGTGTACAGGTCCCCGGGGAGCTGTTTTTT. Its translation: CAWSVQVPGELFF.

The chain couples TRBV7-8 to TRBJ1-4, with D tentatively TRBD1 (5 bases). CDR1 is SGHVS and CDR2 is FQNEAQ in the germline V gene. Trimming shortened V by 5 bases and J by 0 bases, and 16 bases separated the two germline ends. This CDR3 region has 17 residues. The CDR3 region is CASSPLGTATTNEKLFF. The CDR3 region has the DNA TGTGCCAGCAGCCCCCTAGGGACCGCTACAACTAATGAAAAACTGTTTTTT.

The CDR3 protein is CASSLSPSQPQHF. The CDR3 coding sequence is TGTGCCAGCAGCTTAAGTCCATCTCAGCCCCAGCATTTT. The genes are TRBV5-5 and TRBJ1-5; unclear D gene. V was pared by 2 bases and J by 6 bases, with 9 bases between. The CDR3 is 13 amino acids. CDR1 and CDR2 from the germline V gene are SGHKS and YYEKEE (reference sequence).

J is TRBJ2-4 and V is TRBV27; 7 positions match TRBD2. The J segment lost 6 bases and the V segment lost 1 base, leaving 9 bases of the junction unmatched. Germline CDR1 MNHEY, CDR2 SMNVEV (reference sequence). The CDR3 has 16 amino acids. CDR3 in amino acids: CASSLLASGGSNIQYF. Here the CDR3 DNA reads TGTGCCAGCAGTTTATTAGCTAGCGGTGGTTCAAACATTCAGTACTTC.

This chain connects TRBV29-1 to TRBJ2-7, with 11 nucleotides matching TRBD2. There are 13 residues in the CDR3. The germline V gene encodes CDR1 SQVTM and CDR2 ANQGSEA. The V segment lost 4 bases and the J segment 5 bases; nucleotides outside the gene matches: 4. CDR3 in amino acids: CSVVTSGVDEQYF. Written as DNA, the CDR3 is TGCAGCGTTGTGACTAGCGGGGTAGACGAGCAGTACTTC.

On this clone itself: Other DNA sequences within the sample encode an identical CDR3. The chain uses TRBV14 and TRBJ1-1; no clear D. CDR3 size: 11 residues. Trimming removed 4 bases from V and 6 bases from J, with 6 bases in between. The germline V gene has CDR1 SGHDN and CDR2 FVKESK. DNA of the CDR3: TGTGCCAGCAGCCTAGGAGCTGAAGCTTTCTTT. It encodes CASSLGAEAFF. The full variable domain, its missing parts supplied by reference TRBV14 and TRBJ1-1, is EAGVTQFPSHSVIEKGQTVTLRCDPISGHDNLYWYRRVMGKEIKFLLHFVKESKQDESGMPNNRFLAERTGGTYSTLKVQPAELEDSGVYFCASSLGAEAFFGQGTRLTVV.